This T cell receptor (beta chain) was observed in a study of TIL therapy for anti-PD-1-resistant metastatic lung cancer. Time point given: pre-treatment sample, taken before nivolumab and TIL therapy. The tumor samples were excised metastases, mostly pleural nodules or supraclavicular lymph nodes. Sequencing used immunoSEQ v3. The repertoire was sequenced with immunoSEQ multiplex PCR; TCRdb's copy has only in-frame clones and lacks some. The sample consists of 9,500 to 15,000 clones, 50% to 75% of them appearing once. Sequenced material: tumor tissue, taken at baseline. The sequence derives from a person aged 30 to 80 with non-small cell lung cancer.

The CDR3 is CSARTDGGYTF. The CDR3, as DNA: TGCAGTGCTAGGACCGATGGAGGCTACACCTTC. The rearrangement uses TRBV20-1 and TRBJ1-2, with D unclear. Germline values: CDR1 DFQATT, CDR2 SNEGSKA (reference sequence). This CDR3 has 11 residues. Trimming pared 3 bases from V and 8 bases from J, leaving 10 bases between.